This TCR beta chain came from a study of blood T cell repertoires in COVID-19. Study background: The origin of the acute and convalescent COVID-19 samples was the United States, Italy and Spain. From T cells, B-cell-depleted T cells, or PBMCs came the material, which was cDNA or gDNA.

How the authors handled the data: Reference gene primer amplification yielded estimated nucleated cell counts. TCRdb's copy holds only in-frame clones and misses some; the assay was immunoSEQ multiplex PCR. V, J and clone size were drawn from that table, and D and trimming were deduced from the DNA. This repertoire shows some 190,000 clones, about 83% found once; its top ten account for around 5%. Study members were between roughly 18 and 89 years old and lived in approximately 25 US regions. This CDR3 contains 16 residues. V shed 0 bases and J shed 1 base, with 13 bases lying between them. Germline V gene data show CDR1 as LGHNA and CDR2 as YSLEER.

This clonotype originated in a man aged 35 to 55 with acute COVID-19. The V and J genes are TRBV4-3 and TRBJ2-7, with D perhaps matching TRBD1 (6 bases). Sequenced material: PBMCs or T cells enriched from blood (not recorded which). The CDR3: CASSQEHGTPSYEQYF. CDR3 nucleotides: TGCGCCAGCAGCCAAGAACACGGGACACCTTCCTACGAGCAGTACTTC.